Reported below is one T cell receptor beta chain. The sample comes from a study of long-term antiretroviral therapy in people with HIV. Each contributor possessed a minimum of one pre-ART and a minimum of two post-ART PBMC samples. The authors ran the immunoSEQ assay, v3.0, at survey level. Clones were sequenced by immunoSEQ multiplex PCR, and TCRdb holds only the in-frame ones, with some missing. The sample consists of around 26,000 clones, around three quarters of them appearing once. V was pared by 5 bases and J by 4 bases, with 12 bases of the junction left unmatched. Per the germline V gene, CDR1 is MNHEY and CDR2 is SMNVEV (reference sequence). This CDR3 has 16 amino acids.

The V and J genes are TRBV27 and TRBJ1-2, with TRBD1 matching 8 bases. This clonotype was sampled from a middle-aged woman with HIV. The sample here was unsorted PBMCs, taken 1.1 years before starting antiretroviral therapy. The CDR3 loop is CASSPARGQVLYGYTF. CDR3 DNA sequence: TGTGCCAGCAGTCCCGCCCGGGGACAGGTCCTCTATGGCTACACCTTC.